A selection of T cell receptor beta chains follows, all from one sample in a study of OX40 agonist ivuxolimab in advanced cancers. Some clones are missing from TCRdb's copy, which holds only in-frame ones; the method was immunoSEQ multiplex PCR. The table shows about 40,000 clones, with around 88% occurring only once. The starting material was CD4+ or CD8+ T cells sorted from blood, obtained in a trial of the OX40 agonist ivuxolimab. The receptor set was obtained from an adult with an advanced solid tumor such as melanoma, head and neck, liver or kidney cancer. CDR3s include the opening cysteine and the closing phenylalanine or tryptophan. The D gene is left open where the match is weak. Part of the rows lack a size; the others show once, few, many or a class for expanded clones.

CDR3 protein | CDR3 DNA | D gene | V gene | clone size | J gene
CASSLVPQRYSGNTIYF | TGTGCCAGCAGCTTGGTCCCCCAGAGGTACTCTGGAAACACCATATATTTT | - | TRBV5-8 | once | TRBJ1-3
CASTLAPRTDTQYF | TGTGCCAGCACCCTAGCTCCCCGCACAGATACGCAGTATTTT | - | TRBV28 | - | TRBJ2-3
CASSDKSGVLDTQYF | TGTGCCAGCAGTGACAAATCGGGAGTTTTAGATACGCAGTATTTT | - | TRBV2 | - | TRBJ2-3
CASRQPYNEQFF | TGTGCCAGTAGACAACCCTACAATGAGCAGTTCTTC | - | TRBV19 | - | TRBJ2-1
CASSVARASGLYNEQFF | TGTGCCAGCAGCGTAGCTAGGGCTAGCGGACTATACAATGAGCAGTTCTTC | TRBD2 | TRBV9 | - | TRBJ2-1
CASSFSGLSSYNEQFF | TGCGCCAGCAGCTTTTCAGGGCTCAGCTCCTACAATGAGCAGTTCTTC | - | TRBV4-1 | - | TRBJ2-1
CASSPIGPLNEQFF | TGTGCCAGCAGCCCCATCGGTCCCCTCAATGAGCAGTTCTTC | - | TRBV7-2 | - | TRBJ2-1
CASSLRLAGSYNEQFF | TGTGCCAGCAGTTTAAGACTAGCGGGATCCTACAATGAGCAGTTCTTC | TRBD2 | TRBV27 | - | TRBJ2-1
CAISESRVETQYF | TGTGCCATCAGTGAGTCAAGGGTGGAGACCCAGTACTTC | - | TRBV10-3 | - | TRBJ2-5
CASCETGDPVKNIQYF | TGTGCCAGCTGCGAAACAGGGGATCCGGTCAAAAACATTCAGTACTTC | TRBD1 | TRBV2 | - | TRBJ2-4
CASSPLGTEWDEQYF | TGCGCCAGCAGCCCTCTGGGGACTGAATGGGACGAGCAGTACTTC | - | TRBV5-1 | - | TRBJ2-7
CASSRQGDGYTF | TGTGCCAGTAGTCGACAGGGGGATGGCTACACCTTC | TRBD1 | TRBV19 | - | TRBJ1-2
CASSLAPMDREYHYGYTF | TGCGCCAGCAGCTTGGCCCCCATGGACAGGGAATATCACTATGGCTACACCTTC | TRBD1 | TRBV5-1 | few | TRBJ1-2
CASSPALAGLDNEQFF | TGCGCCAGCAGCCCCGCACTAGCGGGATTGGACAATGAGCAGTTCTTC | TRBD2 | TRBV5-1 | - | TRBJ2-1
CASSSLRDDGGQSEQFF | TGTGCCAGCAGTTCTCTCCGGGACGACGGGGGACAATCTGAGCAGTTCTTC | - | TRBV6-8 | - | TRBJ2-1
CASSLSSGQETQYF | TGTGCCAGCAGCTTGTCTAGCGGGCAAGAGACCCAGTACTTC | TRBD2 | TRBV7-9 | - | TRBJ2-5
CASTLGNTEAFF | TGTGCCAGTACCTTAGGGAACACTGAAGCTTTCTTT | - | TRBV19 | - | TRBJ1-1
CASSLEREGYEQYF | TGCGCCAGCAGCCTAGAGCGGGAGGGCTACGAGCAGTACTTC | TRBD2 | TRBV4-1 | - | TRBJ2-7
CASSPGQGPYEQYF | TGTGCCAGCAGCCCCGGACAGGGCCCCTACGAGCAGTACTTC | TRBD1 | TRBV11-2 | - | TRBJ2-7
CASTRGGLSGNTIYF | TGTGCCAGCACTCGCGGGGGGCTCTCTGGAAACACCATATATTTT | - | TRBV7-9 | - | TRBJ1-3
CASGDEQFF | TGTGCCAGCGGGGATGAGCAGTTCTTC | - | TRBV21-1 | few | TRBJ2-1
CASSLGSPGVNEQFF | TGTGCCAGCAGTTTAGGATCCCCCGGGGTGAATGAGCAGTTCTTC | - | TRBV27 | - | TRBJ2-1
CASSLAPTSGVAGANVLTF | TGTGCCAGCAGCTTAGCGCCGACTAGCGGGGTAGCGGGGGCCAACGTCCTGACTTTC | TRBD2 | TRBV11-2 | - | TRBJ2-6
CASSLSDTFTDTQYF | TGTGCCAGCAGTTTGTCCGACACGTTCACAGATACGCAGTATTTT | - | TRBV28 | - | TRBJ2-3
CASSFGVGSTDTQYF | TGTGCCAGCAGCTTCGGCGTTGGTTCGACAGATACGCAGTATTTT | - | TRBV7-3 | - | TRBJ2-3
CASSPVGMTEAFF | TGTGCCAGCAGCCCCGTCGGGATGACTGAAGCTTTCTTT | - | TRBV4-2 | - | TRBJ1-1
CASSFRLAGSAEQYF | TGTGCCAGCAGCTTCCGACTAGCGGGATCTGCCGAGCAGTACTTC | TRBD2 | TRBV11-2 | - | TRBJ2-7
CASSKFPGGSYNEQFF | TGTGCCAGCAGCAAGTTCCCAGGGGGCTCCTACAATGAGCAGTTCTTC | TRBD1 | TRBV27 | - | TRBJ2-1
CASSPSSGAGNTIYF | TGTGCCAGTAGTCCTAGTTCGGGGGCTGGAAACACCATATATTTT | - | TRBV19 | - | TRBJ1-3
CASSYRDLPQHF | TGTGCCAGCAGCTACAGGGATCTGCCCCAGCATTTT | - | TRBV5-6 | - | TRBJ1-5
CASSLPTPAYEQYF | TGTGCCAGCAGCTTGCCGACCCCAGCCTACGAGCAGTACTTC | - | TRBV7-8 | - | TRBJ2-7
CASSPDVNSYEQYF | TGTGCCAGCAGCCCTGACGTGAATTCCTACGAGCAGTACTTC | - | TRBV7-3 | - | TRBJ2-7
CASSSRRGASGEKLFF | TGTGCCAGCAGCTCTCGCCGGGGGGCTTCGGGTGAAAAACTGTTTTTT | - | TRBV7-6 | - | TRBJ1-4